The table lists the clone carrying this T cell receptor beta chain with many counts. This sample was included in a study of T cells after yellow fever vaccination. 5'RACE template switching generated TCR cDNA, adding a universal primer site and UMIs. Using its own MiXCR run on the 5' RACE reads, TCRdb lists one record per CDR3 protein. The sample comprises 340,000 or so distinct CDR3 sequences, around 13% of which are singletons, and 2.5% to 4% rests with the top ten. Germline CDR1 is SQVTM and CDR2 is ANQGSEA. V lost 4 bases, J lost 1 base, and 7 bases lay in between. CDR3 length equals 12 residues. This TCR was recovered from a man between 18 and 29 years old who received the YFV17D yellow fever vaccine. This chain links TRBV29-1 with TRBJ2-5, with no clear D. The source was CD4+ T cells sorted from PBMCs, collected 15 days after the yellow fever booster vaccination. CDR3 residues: CSVGGSQETQYF. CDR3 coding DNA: TGCAGCGTTGGCGGCAGCCAAGAGACCCAGTACTTC.